This T cell receptor beta chain was profiled in a study of sequential checkpoint blockade in melanoma. The overall study: Maintenance nivolumab came after either treatment sequence.

The treatment was: randomized to nivolumab then ipilimumab (arm A) or the reverse (arm B). None of the patients previously received DNA-damaging chemotherapy. Live CD3+CD8+ CD19− CD56− cells were sorted from PBMCs. CDR3 length: 13 residues. Trimming shortened V by 2 bases and J by 5 bases, and 10 bases separated the two germline ends. Looked up from germline, CDR1 is SGHTS and CDR2 is YDEGEE. Only in-frame clones appear in the TCRdb table, and some are missing; sequencing was by immunoSEQ multiplex PCR. Of over 15,000 clones listed, more than 75% are singletons. The chain employs TRBV5-8 and TRBJ1-1; the D gene is possibly TRBD1 (5 bases). The sequences come from CD8+ T cells sorted from blood (inferred from file names), collected from a patient given nivolumab and ipilimumab in sequence. The sequence derives from a human donor with melanoma. CDR3 residues: CASSFAGRTEAFF. CDR3 bases: TGTGCCAGCAGCTTCGCAGGGAGGACTGAAGCTTTCTTT.